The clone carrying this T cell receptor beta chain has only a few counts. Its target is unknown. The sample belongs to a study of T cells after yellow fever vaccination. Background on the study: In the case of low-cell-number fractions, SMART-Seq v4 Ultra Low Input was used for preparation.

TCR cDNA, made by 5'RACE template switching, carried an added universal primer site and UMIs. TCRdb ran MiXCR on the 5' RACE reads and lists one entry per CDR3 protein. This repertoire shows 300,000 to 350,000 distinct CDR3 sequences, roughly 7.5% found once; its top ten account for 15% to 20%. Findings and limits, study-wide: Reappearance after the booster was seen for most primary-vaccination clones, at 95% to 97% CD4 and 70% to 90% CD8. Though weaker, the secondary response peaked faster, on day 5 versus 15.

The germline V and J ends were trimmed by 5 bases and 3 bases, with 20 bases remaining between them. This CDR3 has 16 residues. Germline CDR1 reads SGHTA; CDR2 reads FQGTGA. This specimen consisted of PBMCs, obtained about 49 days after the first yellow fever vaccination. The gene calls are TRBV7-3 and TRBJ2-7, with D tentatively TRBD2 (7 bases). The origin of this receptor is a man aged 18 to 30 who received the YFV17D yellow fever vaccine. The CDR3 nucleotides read TGTGCCAGCAGCCCCTCATCTGCGGGGGACATCTACGAGCAGTACTTC. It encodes CASSPSSAGDIYEQYF.